Presented here are 21 T cell receptor beta chains from one specimen sequenced in a study of T-cell memory formation after mild COVID-19. TCRdb analysed the 5' RACE reads with MiXCR anew, one entry per CDR3 protein. The sample includes under 300,000 distinct CDR3 sequences, approximately 9% of them seen just once. The source material was PBMCs or a T cell subset sorted from them (not recorded which). These TCRs come from a man between 18 and 29 years old who had mild COVID-19 (a few samples of this study predate the infection). Cell type and time point are not known.

The V call is TRBV11-2, the J call TRBJ2-7; D is uncertain. Germline lookup yields CDR1 SGHAT and CDR2 FQNNGV. CDR3 length: 13 residues. V was cut by 2 bases and J by 3 bases, with 8 bases left in between. The CDR3 sequence: CASSLSRVYEQYF. DNA of the CDR3: TGTGCCAGCAGCTTATCCAGAGTCTACGAGCAGTACTTC.

This clonotype was detected a few times. The gene calls are TRBV12-3 or TRBV12-4 and TRBJ2-2, with D possibly being TRBD2 (6 bases). V was trimmed by 6 bases and J by 5 bases, leaving 19 bases between them. The CDR3 loop spans 16 amino acids. The chain's CDR3 is CASSSPAGTRTGELFF. The CDR3 coding sequence is TGTGCCAGCAGCTCCCCTGCGGGGACGAGGACCGGGGAGCTGTTTTTT.

The chain is built from TRBV9 and TRBJ2-1; D tentatively fits TRBD1 or TRBD2 (6 bases each). The CDR3 has 15 amino acids. V was pared by 1 base and J by 7 bases, with 15 bases between. Germline V lookup: CDR1 SGDLS, CDR2 YYNGEE. The CDR3 sequence is CASSVLGGHLNEQFF. The CDR3 bases are TGTGCCAGCAGCGTATTGGGGGGCCATCTAAATGAGCAGTTCTTC.

The chain carries TRBV28 and TRBJ1-2; D is possibly TRBD1 (6 bases). The CDR3 contains 15 residues. Germline V gene sequence: CDR1 MDHEN, CDR2 SYDVKM. V lost 3 bases, J lost 2 bases, and 13 bases lay in between. Written as DNA, the CDR3 is TGTGCCAGCAGTTTTGTACGGGGGCAAAACTATGGCTACACCTTC. The encoded protein is CASSFVRGQNYGYTF.

This clonotype was detected ten times or more. The chain employs TRBV12-3 or TRBV12-4 and TRBJ2-3, with 12 bases matching TRBD2. Trimming removed 5 bases from V and 9 bases from J; junction bases left unmatched: 18. This CDR3 region has 18 residues. The CDR3 reads CASSPPLRLAGALGTQYF. The CDR3 DNA sequence: TGTGCCAGCAGTCCCCCACTTCGACTAGCGGGGGCCCTAGGGACGCAGTATTTT.

V gene TRBV28 combines with J gene TRBJ1-2, with 7 bases lining up with TRBD1. The junction had 6 bases not matched to a gene; V was cut back by 1 base and J by 1 base. The CDR3 is 16 amino acids. Germline V gene lookup returns CDR1 MDHEN and CDR2 SYDVKM. The CDR3 DNA reads as TGTGCCAGCAGTTTATCCCCAGGGGGTTTTAACTATGGCTACACCTTC. This gives the protein CASSLSPGGFNYGYTF.

This rearrangement joins TRBV7-8 to TRBJ2-2; 11 bases are shared with TRBD2. With 4 bases clipped from V and 6 bases from J, the junction kept 7 bases outside the gene matches. Per germline, CDR1 SGHVS and CDR2 FQNEAQ. The CDR3 length is 16 residues. CDR3 protein: CASSWNSGGASGELFF. For the CDR3, the DNA is TGTGCCAGCAGCTGGAATAGCGGGGGGGCCTCCGGGGAGCTGTTTTTT.

At least ten counts were recorded for this clonotype. The V call is TRBV20-1, the J call TRBJ2-1; D uncertain. V was pared by 3 bases and J by 4 bases, with 16 bases between. From germline, CDR1 is DFQATT and CDR2 SNEGSKA (reference sequence). The CDR3 has 15 residues. CDR3 loop: CSASPPVDPYNEQFF. CDR3 bases: TGCAGTGCTAGCCCCCCGGTCGACCCTTACAATGAGCAGTTCTTC.

CDR3 protein: CASSMGQGWNYGYTF. The CDR3 DNA sequence: TGTGCCAGCAGCATGGGACAGGGCTGGAACTATGGCTACACCTTC. This rearrangement joins TRBV7-4 to TRBJ1-2; 9 positions agree with TRBD1. V lost 5 bases to trimming and J lost 2 bases; unmatched junction nucleotides: 6. CDR3 length: 15 amino acids. From germline, CDR1 is SGHVT and CDR2 SQSDAQ.

In its sample, this clonotype was seen a few times. The rearrangement links TRBV2 to TRBJ2-3; D is perhaps TRBD1 or TRBD2 (6 bases each). Germline V lookup: CDR1 SNHLY, CDR2 FYNNEI. The CDR3 is 14 residues long. V lost 10 bases, J lost 0 bases, and 14 bases lay in between. For the CDR3, the DNA is TGTGCCACCAACAGGGACTGGAGCACAGATACGCAGTATTTT. This sequence encodes CATNRDWSTDTQYF. The variable domain in full, completed from reference TRBV2 and TRBJ2-3, reads EPEVTQTPSHQVTQMGQEVILRCVPISNHLYFYWYRQILGQKVEFLVSFYNNEISEKSEIFDDQFSVERPDGSNFTLKIRSTKLEDSAMYFCATNRDWSTDTQYFGPGTRLTVL.

This clonotype was seen ten or more times. The chain combines TRBV7-9 with TRBJ2-7; 7 bases are shared with TRBD2. The CDR3 sequence is 16 residues long. V shed 1 base, J shed 0 bases, and the junction held 6 bases outside the gene matches. CDR1 and CDR2 from the germline V gene are SEHNR and FQNEAQ (reference sequence). The CDR3 DNA is TGTGCCAGCAGCTTAGGGGGAGGGAGAGCCTCCTACGAGCAGTACTTC. Translation gives CASSLGGGRASYEQYF. The full variable domain, rest sourced from reference TRBV7-9 and TRBJ2-7, is DTGVSQNPRHKITKRGQNVTFRCDPISEHNRLYWYRQTLGQGPEFLTYFQNEAQLEKSRLLSDRFSAERPKGSFSTLEIQRTEQGDSAMYLCASSLGGGRASYEQYFGPGTRLTVT.

V and J are TRBV6-5 and TRBJ2-2; D is unclear. Germline V gives CDR1 MNHEY, CDR2 SVGAGI. The V end was cut by 3 bases, the J end by 8 bases, with 4 bases between. The CDR3 runs 11 residues. CDR3 in amino acids: CASSYWGELFF. The CDR3 nucleotides read TGTGCCAGCAGTTATTGGGGGGAGCTGTTTTTT.

This clonotype has ten or more counts. The chain carries TRBV12-3 or TRBV12-4 and TRBJ2-7; 11 nucleotides align to TRBD1. Trimming removed 3 bases from V and 2 bases from J; junction bases left unmatched: 3. CDR3 length: 15 residues. The CDR3 is CASSFPGQGAYEQYF. DNA for the CDR3: TGTGCCAGCAGTTTCCCGGGACAGGGGGCCTACGAGCAGTACTTC.

This chain connects TRBV5-6 to TRBJ2-7, with 7 bases lining up with TRBD1. The germline V gene has CDR1 SGHDT and CDR2 YYEEEE. The CDR3 consists of 14 residues. After removal of 4 bases from V and 5 bases from J, the junction contained 9 bases not matched to a gene. The CDR3 nucleotides are TGTGCCAGCAGCCCTTTAGACAGGGTCCACGAGCAGTACGTC. It is translated as CASSPLDRVHEQYV.

Only a few counts were recorded for this clonotype. The chain combines TRBV9 with TRBJ2-3, with D possibly being TRBD2 (6 bases). CDR1 and CDR2 (germline): SGDLS, YYNGEE. The CDR3 consists of 16 residues. The ends were cut back, 4 bases at V and 2 bases at J, with 17 bases in the middle. The CDR3 reads CASSPEGEVDTDTQYF. In DNA form, the CDR3 reads TGTGCCAGCAGCCCAGAAGGGGAGGTGGACACAGATACGCAGTATTTT.

This clonotype came up many times. The V call is TRBV4-3, the J call TRBJ1-2, with a tentative D call TRBD1 (6 bases). The germline V and J ends were trimmed by 4 bases and 4 bases, with 16 bases remaining between them. The CDR3 runs to 15 residues. Looked up from germline, CDR1 is LGHNA and CDR2 is YSLEER. CDR3 sequence (DNA): TGCGCCAGCAGCCGAACTCGACAGGATCTCTATGGCTACACCTTC. Its translation: CASSRTRQDLYGYTF.

J is TRBJ1-1 and V is TRBV7-6, with 8 bases that match TRBD1. The CDR3 is 15 residues long. Germline CDR1 is SGHVS and CDR2 is FNYEAQ. J gave up 4 bases and V 5 bases, and 9 bases lay outside the gene matches. The CDR3 DNA follows: TGTGCCAGCAGCCCCGATCAGGGGGCAGGCACTGAAGCTTTCTTT. Protein: CASSPDQGAGTEAFF.

This clonotype has more than one count but fewer than ten. The chain carries TRBV6-2 or TRBV6-3 and TRBJ2-7; TRBD1 agrees at 10 bases. Trimming removed 5 bases from V and 5 bases from J; junction bases left unmatched: 6. The CDR3 contains 14 residues. Per the germline V gene, CDR1 is MNHEY and CDR2 is SVGEGT. CDR3 nucleotides: TGTGCCAGCAGTCCTGGGACAGGGGTGAACGAGCAGTACGTC. This encodes CASSPGTGVNEQYV.

The V call is TRBV11-2, the J call TRBJ2-1; no definite D call. The length of the CDR3 is 12 residues. Germline lookup yields CDR1 SGHAT and CDR2 FQNNGV. Trimming took off 5 bases at V and 4 bases at J, with 6 bases between the two ends. CDR3: CASSKEYNEQFF. CDR3 bases: TGTGCCAGCAGCAAAGAATACAATGAGCAGTTCTTC. Filled out from reference TRBV11-2 and TRBJ2-1, the complete variable domain reads EAGVAQSPRYKIIEKRQSVAFWCNPISGHATLYWYQQILGQGPKLLIQFQNNGVVDDSQLPKDRFSAERLKGVDSTLKIQPAKLEDSAVYLCASSKEYNEQFFGPGTRLTVL.

The gene calls are TRBV5-5 and TRBJ2-7, with no clear D. Trimming took off 4 bases at V and 0 bases at J, with 14 bases between the two ends. Per the germline V gene, CDR1 is SGHKS and CDR2 is YYEKEE (reference sequence). The CDR3 covers 15 residues. The CDR3 protein is CASSHPYQDSYEQYV. CDR3 sequence (DNA): TGTGCCAGCAGCCACCCGTATCAGGACTCCTACGAGCAGTACGTC.

This clonotype was detected only a few times. The chain couples TRBV9 to TRBJ1-2; D unresolved. The CDR3 is 15 amino acids. Germline CDR1 SGDLS, CDR2 YYNGEE. Trimming left V 4 bases short and J 1 base short, with 14 bases between. CDR3 amino acids: CASSPQIRGNYGYTF. DNA of the CDR3: TGTGCCAGCAGCCCCCAGATCCGCGGTAACTATGGCTACACCTTC.